The 9 T cell receptor beta chains given below trace back to one sample, sequenced in a study of T cell responses to AZD1222 COVID-19 vaccine. Measured with immunoSEQ multiplex PCR; TCRdb has only the in-frame clones, and not every one. Of 200,000 or so clones listed, about 94% are singletons. The specimen was peripheral blood, collected 28 days after the second AZD1222 dose. These receptor sequences come from an adult who received the AZD1222 COVID-19 vaccine.

This clone was observed a few times. This chain connects TRBV2 to TRBJ1-1; no firm D call. The V end was cut by 4 bases, the J end by 10 bases, with 10 bases between. This CDR3 has 11 amino acids. The germline gives CDR1 SNHLY, CDR2 FYNNEI. The CDR3 nucleotides are TGTGCCAGCAGTGGGTGGAGCGGAGCTTTCTTT. Amino acid sequence: CASSGWSGAFF.

This rearrangement joins TRBV10-3 to TRBJ1-6; D unresolved. Trimming took 3 bases from V and 8 from J, leaving 20 bases between them. Per the germline V gene, CDR1 is ENHRY and CDR2 is SYGVKD. CDR3 length: 17 residues. The CDR3 reads CAISERDYSPGDSPLHF. CDR3 sequence (DNA): TGTGCCATCAGTGAACGGGATTACAGCCCCGGGGATTCACCCCTCCACTTT.

V gene TRBV5-1 combines with J gene TRBJ1-4; D gene uncertain. Germline V gene data show CDR1 as SGHRS and CDR2 as YFSETQ. Trimming cost V 3 bases and J 7 bases, with 22 bases left between them. This CDR3 is 17 amino acids long. CDR3 sequence reads: CASSWVGRQSPSEKLFF. Here the CDR3 DNA reads TGCGCCAGCAGCTGGGTGGGGAGACAATCCCCTTCTGAAAAACTGTTTTTT.

The chain employs TRBV29-1 and TRBJ1-2; TRBD1 aligns across 11 bases. V dropped 4 bases and J dropped 8; count of bases not matched to a gene: 9. Germline V CDR1 and CDR2: SQVTM, ANQGSEA. This CDR3 comprises 14 residues. The CDR3 sequence: CSVGGQGELRGYTF. DNA of the CDR3: TGCAGCGTTGGGGGACAGGGGGAATTGAGGGGCTACACCTTC.

The chain joins TRBV2 to TRBJ1-5, with D possibly TRBD1 on 5 matching bases. The CDR3 extends over 15 amino acids. Trimming pared 3 bases from V and 2 bases from J, leaving 11 bases between. Germline V lookup: CDR1 SNHLY, CDR2 FYNNEI. CDR3 coding DNA: TGTGCCAGCAGTGATGAAGGGGTCGGCAATCAGCCCCAGCATTTT. This gives the protein CASSDEGVGNQPQHF.

The rearrangement uses TRBV12-3 or TRBV12-4 and TRBJ2-7; D call uncertain. Trimming shortened V by 6 bases and J by 3 bases, and 9 bases separated the two germline ends. The CDR3 spans 12 residues. The CDR3 DNA is TGTGCCAGCAGCCGGACGGTCTACGAGCAGTACTTC. It encodes CASSRTVYEQYF.

In DNA form, the CDR3 reads TGCGCCAGCAGCCAAGGAGGGGCGCTTGATAATTCACCCCTCCACTTT. Translating gives CASSQGGALDNSPLHF. The chain carries TRBV4-3 and TRBJ1-6; possible D gene TRBD1, 5 bases. This CDR3 has 16 residues. The germline CDR1 and CDR2 sequences are LGHNA and YSLEER. V was trimmed by 1 base and J by 5 bases, leaving 12 bases between them.

The chain combines TRBV10-1 with TRBJ2-1, with 12 bases lining up with TRBD2. The CDR3 has 14 amino acids. The V gene's germline CDR1 is WNHNN and CDR2 SYGVQD (reference sequence). V trimming: 10 bases; J trimming: 9 bases; junction bases outside the gene matches: 10. The CDR3 is CAKSSGGVLCEQFF. The CDR3 DNA follows: TGCGCCAAATCTAGCGGGGGGGTACTTTGTGAGCAGTTCTTC.

The chain combines TRBV7-9 with TRBJ2-3; 7 nucleotides align to TRBD2. Trimming at V came to 3 bases and at J to 2 bases, leaving 2 bases not matched to a gene. The CDR3 covers 14 residues. The germline gives CDR1 SEHNR, CDR2 FQNEAQ (reference sequence). The CDR3 spells CASSFAGVTDTQYF. The CDR3 DNA reads TGTGCCAGCAGCTTTGCGGGAGTCACAGATACGCAGTATTTT.